This T cell receptor beta chain was captured by sequencing in a study of OX40 agonist ivuxolimab in advanced cancers. As to this clone: Its target is not known.

The study's findings and limits: There were, on average, more expanded clones in CD8+ T cells than in CD4+. Clonal expansion was among the lowest in partial responders at 0.1-3.0 mg/kg, especially CD8+.

Produced via immunoSEQ multiplex PCR; TCRdb's table is partial and in-frame only. The table has around 60,000 clones, more than 85% seen once; the top ten hold roughly 0.45%. There are 16 residues in the CDR3. CDR1 and CDR2 from the germline V gene are SGHNT and YYREEE (reference sequence). V lost 4 bases, J lost 2 bases, and 6 bases stayed unmatched. The chain joins TRBV5-4 to TRBJ2-3, with 11 bases aligning to TRBD2. This clonotype was sampled from an adult with an advanced solid tumor such as melanoma, head and neck, liver or kidney cancer. Source: CD4+ or CD8+ T cells sorted from blood, taken in a trial of the OX40 agonist ivuxolimab. CDR3 bases: TGTGCCAGCAGCCTGCGACTAGCGGGACTCACAGATACGCAGTATTTT. Translating gives CASSLRLAGLTDTQYF.